This section outlines one T cell receptor beta chain sequence together with its context. V was clipped by 8 bases and J by 11 bases, with 16 bases between them. From germline, CDR1 is LNHDA and CDR2 SQIVND (reference sequence). This CDR3 is built from 12 residues. The data were taken from a study of T cell responses to AZD1222 COVID-19 vaccine. TCRdb keeps only in-frame clones here, not all; method: immunoSEQ multiplex PCR. This table holds about 150,000 clones, 85% to 95% found once. This receptor was obtained from an adult who received the AZD1222 COVID-19 vaccine. Sequenced here: peripheral blood, sampled 28 days after the second AZD1222 dose. This chain uses TRBV19 with TRBJ1-5; tentative D call: TRBD1 (5 bases). CDR3 in amino acids: CASGGDYRSQHF. CDR3 DNA: TGTGCCAGTGGGGGGGATTATCGTTCCCAGCATTTT.